Listed below are T cell receptor beta chains from one sample, sequenced in a study of Ad26.COV2.S vaccination and SARS-CoV-2 variants. Using immunoSEQ multiplex PCR, the repertoire was profiled, and TCRdb retains in-frame clones only, with some absent. The sample consists of more than 300,000 clones, 85% to 90% of them appearing once. The specimen comprised peripheral blood, sampled in a trial of Ad26.COV2.S vaccine versus placebo. These receptors all stem from a person between 18 and 60 years old who received the Ad26.COV2.S COVID-19 vaccine or a placebo. Both conserved end residues are part of each CDR3. A D gene is named only where the DNA matches it firmly. A row's size may be missing; if present it is once, few, many or a size class.

>-|TRBV18|TRBJ1-6|-
TGTGCCAGCTCACCACGGGGAGCGGAATTCCTTATTTCACCCCTCCACTTT
CASSPRGAEFLISPLHF
>-|TRBV6-2/TRBV6-3|TRBJ1-5|-
TGTGCCAGCAGTGATCAGGGGCCGCCCCAGCATTTT
CASSDQGPPQHF
>few|TRBV6-5|TRBJ1-1|TRBD1
TGTGCCAGCAGGGGGACAGTGAACACTGAAGCTTTCTTT
CASRGTVNTEAFF
>-|TRBV2|TRBJ2-7|TRBD1
TGTGCCAGCAGTCCGGGACAGCAATCAAGCGAGCAGTACTTC
CASSPGQQSSEQYF
>-|TRBV7-9|TRBJ2-4|TRBD1
TGTGCCAGCAGCTTAGTTGACAGGGGGAACCATATAGCCAAAAACATTCAGTACTTC
CASSLVDRGNHIAKNIQYF
>-|TRBV2|TRBJ1-4|-
TGTGCCAGCAAGGACAGACCGTCAACTAATGAAAAACTGTTTTTT
CASKDRPSTNEKLFF
>-|TRBV2|TRBJ2-1|-
TGTGCCAGCAGCCGAGCGGGTAGCTCCTACAATGAGCAGTTCTTC
CASSRAGSSYNEQFF
>-|TRBV11-2|TRBJ1-6|-
TGTGCCAGCAGCTTAGTCGGAGCTGGTAATTCACCCCTCCACTTT
CASSLVGAGNSPLHF
>-|TRBV3-1/TRBV3-2|TRBJ2-7|-
TGTGCCAGCAGCCAAGGCTGGGGGCGACCCGAGCAGTACTTC
CASSQGWGRPEQYF
>-|TRBV5-1|TRBJ2-7|TRBD2
TGCGCCAGCAGCTTGGGCCGGGGGGGTCCCTACGAGCAGTACTTC
CASSLGRGGPYEQYF
>-|TRBV6-2/TRBV6-3|TRBJ2-7|TRBD2
TGTGCCAGCAGTTACCCGCCAAAGCGGGGGGGTTTATACGAGCAGTACTTC
CASSYPPKRGGLYEQYF
>-|TRBV30|TRBJ1-4|-
TGTGCCTGGAGTGTAGGGACACGGAGTGAAAAACTGTTTTTT
CAWSVGTRSEKLFF
>-|TRBV14|TRBJ2-2|-
TGTGCCAGCAGCCCCGAGCTGGAAGGGTTTCTGTTTTTT
CASSPELEGFLFF
>few|TRBV2|TRBJ1-5|TRBD1
TGTGCCAGCAGTGATAGGGACAGCAAAGATCAGCCCCAGCATTTT
CASSDRDSKDQPQHF
>-|TRBV7-9|TRBJ1-3|-
TGTGCCAGCAGATCGTCCGGCAGCTCTGGAAACACCATATATTTT
CASRSSGSSGNTIYF
>-|TRBV7-9|TRBJ2-1|-
TGTGCCAGCAGCTTAGGTACCAAACCCTCCTACAATGAGCAGTTCTTC
CASSLGTKPSYNEQFF
>-|TRBV5-4|TRBJ2-2|-
TGTGCCAGCAGCTTCGGTAGCGGCCAACGGGAGCTGTTTTTT
CASSFGSGQRELFF
>-|TRBV7-2|TRBJ1-1|-
TGTGCCAGCAGCTTCGACAGACTTAACACTGAAGCTTTCTTT
CASSFDRLNTEAFF
>-|TRBV30|TRBJ1-1|-
TGTGCCTGGAGGGGGGACACTGAAGCTTTCTTT
CAWRGDTEAFF
>once|TRBV3-1/TRBV3-2|TRBJ2-1|-
TGTGCCAGCAGCGCGCGGGACACCTCTCGGAATGAGCAGTTCTTC
CASSARDTSRNEQFF
>few|TRBV4-1|TRBJ1-5|-
TGCGCCAGCAGCCATCCGGGTCCTCTGAAGCCCCAGCATTTT
CASSHPGPLKPQHF
>-|TRBV27|TRBJ1-2|TRBD1
TGTGCCAGCAGTATTCGACAGGGTGAGAAGGATGGCTACACCTTC
CASSIRQGEKDGYTF
>-|TRBV3-1/TRBV3-2|TRBJ2-5|TRBD1
TGTGCCAGCAGCCGTAGAGAGGGGGCGGAGACCCAGTACTTC
CASSRREGAETQYF
>-|TRBV3-1/TRBV3-2|TRBJ1-1|TRBD1
TGTGCCAGCAGCCTAAGACAGGGTAACACTGAAGCTTTCTTT
CASSLRQGNTEAFF
>-|TRBV7-8|TRBJ2-1|TRBD1
TGTGCCAGCAGATTGGACTACACCGGGACAGGGGTCTACAATGAGCAGTTCTTC
CASRLDYTGTGVYNEQFF
>-|TRBV7-9|TRBJ2-7|-
TGTGCCAGCAGCCCCCTGAAGACGGGGACCTACGAGCAGTACTTC
CASSPLKTGTYEQYF
>-|TRBV2|TRBJ2-3|TRBD1
TGTGCCAGCAGCCGGGACAGGAACACAGATACGCAGTATTTT
CASSRDRNTDTQYF
>-|TRBV2|TRBJ1-5|-
TGTGCCAGCAGGGTGGGACTCGATAGCAATCAGCCCCAGCATTTT
CASRVGLDSNQPQHF
>-|TRBV10-3|TRBJ2-7|-
TGTGCCATCAGCGGTGACCTGTCTGGAGCCTACGAGCAGTACTTC
CAISGDLSGAYEQYF
>-|TRBV18|TRBJ2-1|TRBD2
TGTGCCAGCTCACCGATGGGACTAGCGGGGGGTATTCAGCAGTTCTTC
CASSPMGLAGGIQQFF
>once|TRBV12-3/TRBV12-4|TRBJ1-1|-
TGTGCCAGCACCAAAGTGAGGGGTACTGAAGCTTTCTTT
CASTKVRGTEAFF
>-|TRBV5-1|TRBJ1-1|-
TGCGCCAGCAGCTCAGCGACAGTGAACACTGAAGCTTTCTTT
CASSSATVNTEAFF
>-|TRBV6-2/TRBV6-3|TRBJ2-2|-
TGTGCCAGCAGTTTTCTGCGGATTAACACCGGGGAGCTGTTTTTT
CASSFLRINTGELFF
>-|TRBV7-2|TRBJ1-6|-
TGTGCCAGCAGCTCCGAGGACTTACTACCTTATAATTCACCCCTCCACTTT
CASSSEDLLPYNSPLHF
>-|TRBV6-5|TRBJ2-5|TRBD2
TGTGCCAGCAGGCCGGGGGGCCAAGAGACCCAGTACTTC
CASRPGGQETQYF
>-|TRBV9|TRBJ2-5|-
TGTGCCAGCAGCGTGGGAGGTAGCCGCGAGACCCAGTACTTC
CASSVGGSRETQYF
>-|TRBV11-2|TRBJ1-4|TRBD1
TGTGCCAGCAGCTTTGGACAGGGCGGTGGTAATGAAAAACTGTTTTTT
CASSFGQGGGNEKLFF
>-|TRBV5-6|TRBJ2-5|-
TGTGCCAGCAGCTTGGCCGGGATCGAGACCCAGTACTTC
CASSLAGIETQYF
>-|TRBV30|TRBJ1-3|TRBD1
TGTGCCTGGAGTGTACTGGGACCATTAAACAGGGGCCGCCTCGGAAACACCATATATTTT
CAWSVLGPLNRGRLGNTIYF
>-|TRBV7-2|TRBJ2-7|-
TGTGCCAGCAGCTTAGGGGGGGCCTCCGAGCAGTACTTC
CASSLGGASEQYF
>-|TRBV6-2/TRBV6-3|TRBJ2-1|TRBD2
TGTGCCAGCAGTTACTCGACAGGGGCAACGAGCGGGGGGGCCGCCTACAATGAGCAGTTCTTC
CASSYSTGATSGGAAYNEQFF
>-|TRBV7-2|TRBJ1-2|TRBD1
TGTGCCAGCAGCTCGAGGGGGGGACAGGGGGCGCACGGCTACACCTTC
CASSSRGGQGAHGYTF
>-|TRBV5-1|TRBJ1-1|-
TGCGCCAGCAGCTTGCGGTCTAACACTGAAGCTTTCTTT
CASSLRSNTEAFF
>-|TRBV5-8|TRBJ2-1|-
TGTGCCAGCAGGCTCCTGCCCGGGGGGCCGGGGTTCTTC
CASRLLPGGPGFF
>-|TRBV3-1/TRBV3-2|TRBJ1-3|-
TGTGCCAGCAGCCGAACCGCCGGGCCACACTCTGGAAACACCATATATTTT
CASSRTAGPHSGNTIYF
>-|TRBV18|TRBJ1-2|-
TGTGCCAGCTCACTTACGGGGTCGGACTATGGCTACACCTTC
CASSLTGSDYGYTF
>once|TRBV20-1|TRBJ2-1|-
TGCAGTGCTAGGCGGGGTGAGCAGTTCTTC
CSARRGEQFF
>-|TRBV9|TRBJ2-1|-
TGTGCCAGCAGCAGGGGGAGCTCCTACAATGAGCAGTTCTTC
CASSRGSSYNEQFF
>few|TRBV7-2|TRBJ1-6|-
TGTGCCAGCAGCCCTTACGAGACTAATTCACCCCTCCACTTT
CASSPYETNSPLHF
>few|TRBV9|TRBJ1-2|-
TGTGCCAGCAGCCACTCGGACAGTCCTAAGAGCTACACCTTC
CASSHSDSPKSYTF
>-|TRBV13|TRBJ1-2|TRBD1
TGTGCCAGCAGCTCCTACAGGGACAGTATTAACTATGGCTACACCTTC
CASSSYRDSINYGYTF
>-|TRBV15|TRBJ1-6|-
TGTGCCACCAGCATTGGACGAGTCCGGGCCTATTCACCCCTCCACTTT
CATSIGRVRAYSPLHF
>-|TRBV29-1|TRBJ1-2|-
TGCAGCGTTGCCGTAGTGAGATCTCAGGCGGAGGGCTACACCTTC
CSVAVVRSQAEGYTF
>-|TRBV5-6|TRBJ2-4|-
TGTGCCAGCAGCTTCCCAGGGTCCAAAAACATTCAGTACTTC
CASSFPGSKNIQYF
>-|TRBV29-1|TRBJ1-1|-
TGCAGCGTTGAAGGTGCAAAGAACACTGAAGCTTTCTTT
CSVEGAKNTEAFF
>-|TRBV11-3|TRBJ2-5|TRBD2
TGTGCCAGCAGCTTAGGACTAGCGGGCCAAGAGACCCAGTACTTC
CASSLGLAGQETQYF
>-|TRBV5-6|TRBJ1-5|-
TGTGCCAGCAGCTTGGACAGGAATCAGCCCCAGCATTTT
CASSLDRNQPQHF
>-|TRBV27|TRBJ2-2|-
TGTGCCAGCAGGGCCGATACGCGGACCGGGGAGCTGTTTTTT
CASRADTRTGELFF
>-|TRBV5-4|TRBJ1-2|-
TGTGCCAGCAGCTTGGCCGGAGGGGATGGCTACACCTTC
CASSLAGGDGYTF
>-|TRBV7-9|TRBJ2-7|TRBD1
TGTGCCAGCAGCCCGGGACAGGGATTTCTTTACGAGCAGTACTTC
CASSPGQGFLYEQYF